This T cell receptor beta chain was obtained from a study of control samples from healthy donors and cancer patients. Profiled with immunoSEQ multiplex PCR; TCRdb holds only in-frame clones, not every one. The sample comprises tens of thousands of clones, roughly 80% of which are singletons, and over 30% rests with the top ten. The CDR3 loop spans 12 amino acids. Trimming left V 0 bases short and J 6 bases short, with 5 bases between. CDR1 and CDR2 from the germline V gene are SGDLS and YYNGEE. The TCR comes from a man between 65 and 85 years old with lung cancer. Sample: PBMCs. The chain has TRBV9 and TRBJ2-3, with D hard to call. CDR3 nucleotides: TGTGCCAGCAGCGTAGAAGCGGATACGCAGTATTTT. Translation: CASSVEADTQYF.